One sample yielded the 2 T cell receptor beta chains listed below, sequenced in a study of blood T cell repertoires in COVID-19 (dated by TCRdb to the early 2020s). Preparation of the library involved the immunoSEQ multiplex PCR assay. TCRdb retrieved this table from immuneACCESS and kept in-frame rearrangements only. Not all clones are present; in checked studies, unresolved V genes account for under half, and no reason is known for the remainder. Within this sample are approximately 220,000 clones, with about 85% of them counted one time only. The ten top clones hold around 20% of the sample. Sequenced sample: PBMCs or T cells enriched from blood (not recorded which). These receptors originate from a man between 40 and 49 years old who had recovered from COVID-19.

The rearrangement links TRBV27 to TRBJ1-4; 10 nucleotides align to TRBD1. The germline gives CDR1 MNHEY, CDR2 SMNVEV (reference sequence). V was pared by 5 bases and J by 6 bases, with 3 bases of the junction left unmatched. This CDR3 region has 14 residues. The CDR3 reads CASSRTGGDEKLFF. CDR3 sequence (DNA): TGTGCCAGCAGTCGGACAGGGGGGGATGAAAAACTGTTTTTT.

The J gene is TRBJ2-1, the V gene TRBV4-3, with 14 bases aligning to TRBD2. With 0 bases clipped from V and 0 bases from J, the junction kept 7 bases outside the gene matches. The CDR3 has 20 residues. Germline values: CDR1 LGHNA, CDR2 YSLEER. Here the CDR3 reads CASSQDRTSGRSSSYNEQFF. The CDR3 bases are TGCGCCAGCAGCCAAGATCGGACTAGCGGGAGGTCTAGCTCCTACAATGAGCAGTTCTTC.